This TCR beta chain is drawn from a study of regulatory T cells in long-lasting Graves disease. V was pared by 7 bases and J by 8 bases, with 17 bases of the junction left unmatched. The V gene's germline CDR1 is SQVTM and CDR2 ANQGSEA. The CDR3 contains 15 residues. As to time point: newly diagnosed GD, antithyroid drugs for less than 3 months. The TCR library was made from RNA that had been extracted from PBMCs in TRIzol. This clonotype has a handful of counts. Its antigen remains unknown. A much bigger clone sits one base away, suggesting this may be a read error. Study-level results: TRBV28 was favored in persistent disease, as were TRBJ1-2 and TRBJ2-5. Small sample size may have lowered accuracy. Only peripheral blood was studied, not thyroid tissue.

Building of the TCR beta libraries involved iRepertoire HTBI primers and Arm-PCR of CDR3 regions. TCRdb recomputed calls from the multiplex PCR reads with MiXCR, one row per CDR3 protein. The table lists 450,000 to 600,000 distinct CDR3 sequences, approximately 12% of them singletons, with roughly a tenth in the top ten. The sample was also linked to a second study, of T cells in Graves' hyperthyroidism and ophthalmopathy. That paper adds: Clinical symptoms, serum thyroxine and TRAb, thyroid ultrasound and orbital computed tomography together formed the diagnostic basis.

The chain employs TRBV29-1 and TRBJ2-1; 7 bases are a match to TRBD2. The source material was peripheral blood mononuclear cells (PBMCs), sampled at new diagnosis, from a patient treated with antithyroid drugs. The TCR sequence derives from a man aged 30 to 45 with Graves disease. DNA for the CDR3: TGCAGCGCCGACCAGATTGGCGGGAGAGGGGATGAGCAGTTCTTC. Translated, it gives CSADQIGGRGDEQFF.